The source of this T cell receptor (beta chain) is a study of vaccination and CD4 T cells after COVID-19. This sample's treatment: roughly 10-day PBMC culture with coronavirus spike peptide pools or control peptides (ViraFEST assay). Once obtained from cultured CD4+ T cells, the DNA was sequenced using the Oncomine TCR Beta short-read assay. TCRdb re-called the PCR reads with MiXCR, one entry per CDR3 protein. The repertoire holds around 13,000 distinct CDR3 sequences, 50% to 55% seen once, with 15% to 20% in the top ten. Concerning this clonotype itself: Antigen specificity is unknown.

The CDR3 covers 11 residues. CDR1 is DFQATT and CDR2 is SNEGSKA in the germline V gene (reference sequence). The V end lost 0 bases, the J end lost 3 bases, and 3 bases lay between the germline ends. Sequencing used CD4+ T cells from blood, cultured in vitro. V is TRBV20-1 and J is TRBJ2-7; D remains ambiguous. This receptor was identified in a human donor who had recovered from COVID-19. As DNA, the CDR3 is TGCAGTGCTAGAGAAAACTACGAGCAGTACTTC. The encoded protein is CSARENYEQYF.